This T cell receptor beta chain was identified in a study of T cell repertoires in cytomegalovirus infection. V lost 6 bases to trimming and J lost 4 bases, with 21 bases between them. The CDR3 spans 16 residues. Each CDR3 protein is one row after TCRdb ran MiXCR on the reads. The sample consists of roughly 220,000 distinct CDR3 sequences, 38% of them appearing once. This clonotype was observed a few times. The antigen remains unidentified. The V and J genes are TRBV12-3 or TRBV12-4 and TRBJ1-2, with a weak D call TRBD1 (6 bases). The sequence was obtained from a human donor in good health (CMV status not recorded). Some clones in this sample may be carry-over from other donors' samples. Material: CD8+ T cells from cultured PBMCs, obtained from culture after CMV antigen stimulation. Here the CDR3 DNA reads TGTGCCAGCAGCTCCACTATGGGACAAAGCGTCTATGGCTACACCTTC. This translates into CASSSTMGQSVYGYTF.